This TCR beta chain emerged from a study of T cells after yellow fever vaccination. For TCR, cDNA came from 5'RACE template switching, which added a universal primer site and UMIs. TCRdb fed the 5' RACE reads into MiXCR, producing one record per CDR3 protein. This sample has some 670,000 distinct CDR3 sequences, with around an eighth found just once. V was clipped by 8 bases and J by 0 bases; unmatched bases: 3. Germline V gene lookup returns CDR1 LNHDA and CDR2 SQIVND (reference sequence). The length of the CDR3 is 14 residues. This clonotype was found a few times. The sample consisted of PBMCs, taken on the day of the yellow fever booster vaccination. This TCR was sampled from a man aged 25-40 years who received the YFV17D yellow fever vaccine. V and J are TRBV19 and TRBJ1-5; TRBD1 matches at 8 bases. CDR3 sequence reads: CASRGQASNQPQHF. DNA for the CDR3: TGTGCCAGTCGGGGACAGGCTAGCAATCAGCCCCAGCATTTT.